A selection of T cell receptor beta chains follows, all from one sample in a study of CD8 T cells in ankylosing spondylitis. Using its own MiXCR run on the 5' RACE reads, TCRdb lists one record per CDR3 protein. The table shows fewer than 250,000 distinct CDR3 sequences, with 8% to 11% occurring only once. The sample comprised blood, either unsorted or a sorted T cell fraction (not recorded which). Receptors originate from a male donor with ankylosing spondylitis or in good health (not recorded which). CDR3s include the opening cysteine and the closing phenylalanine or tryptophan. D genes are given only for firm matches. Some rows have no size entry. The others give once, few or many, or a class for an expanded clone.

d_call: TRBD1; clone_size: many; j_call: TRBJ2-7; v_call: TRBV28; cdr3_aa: CATSMGQGNEQYF; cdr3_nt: TGTGCCACCTCCATGGGACAGGGAAACGAGCAGTACTTC
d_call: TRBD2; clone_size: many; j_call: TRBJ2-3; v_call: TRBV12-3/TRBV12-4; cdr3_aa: CASSPSTSPFTDTQYF; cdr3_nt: TGTGCCAGCAGTCCCTCGACTAGCCCCTTCACAGATACGCAGTATTTT
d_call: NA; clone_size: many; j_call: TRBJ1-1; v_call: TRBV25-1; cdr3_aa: CASSSGIEAFF; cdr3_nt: TGTGCCAGCAGCTCGGGAATTGAAGCTTTCTTT
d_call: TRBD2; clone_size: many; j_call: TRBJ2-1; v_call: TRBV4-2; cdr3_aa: CASSQALREGSYNEQFF; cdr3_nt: TGTGCCAGCAGCCAAGCGTTGCGGGAGGGGTCCTACAATGAGCAGTTCTTC
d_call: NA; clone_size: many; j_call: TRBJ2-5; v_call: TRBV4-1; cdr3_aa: CASSQDSGWIQETQYF; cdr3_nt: TGCGCCAGCAGCCAAGATTCGGGCTGGATCCAAGAGACCCAGTACTTC
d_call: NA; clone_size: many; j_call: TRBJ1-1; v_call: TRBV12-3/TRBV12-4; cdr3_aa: CASSFEAVVGGSTEAFF; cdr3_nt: TGTGCCAGCAGTTTTGAGGCCGTGGTCGGGGGGAGCACTGAAGCTTTCTTT
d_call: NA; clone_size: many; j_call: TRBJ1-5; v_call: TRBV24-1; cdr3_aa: CATSDLSRDPSQPQHF; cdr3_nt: TGTGCCACCAGTGATTTGAGCAGGGATCCTTCTCAGCCCCAGCATTTT
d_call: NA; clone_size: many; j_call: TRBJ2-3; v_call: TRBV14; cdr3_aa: CASSHGFPRTDTQYF; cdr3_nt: TGTGCCAGCAGTCACGGCTTCCCCCGCACAGATACGCAGTATTTT
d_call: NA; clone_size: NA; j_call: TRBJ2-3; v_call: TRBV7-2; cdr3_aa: CASSFGTSSTDTQYF; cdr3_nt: TGTGCCAGCAGCTTCGGGACTTCTAGCACAGATACGCAGTATTTT
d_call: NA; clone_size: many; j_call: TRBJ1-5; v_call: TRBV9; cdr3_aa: CASSVAPGGGQPQHF; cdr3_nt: TGTGCCAGCAGCGTAGCGCCCGGGGGGGGTCAGCCCCAGCATTTT
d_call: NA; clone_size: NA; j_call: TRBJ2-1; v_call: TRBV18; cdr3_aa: CASSPFTGEGNEQFF; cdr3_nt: TGTGCCAGCTCACCCTTCACAGGGGAGGGCAATGAGCAGTTCTTC
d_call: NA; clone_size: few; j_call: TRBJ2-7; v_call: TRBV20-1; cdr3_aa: CSARLPSGNEQYF; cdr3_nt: TGCAGTGCTAGACTCCCCTCGGGGAACGAGCAGTACTTC
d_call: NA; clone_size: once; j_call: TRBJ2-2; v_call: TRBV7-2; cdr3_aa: CATRLEGRSCTGELFF; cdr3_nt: TGTGCTACCAGGCTTGAGGGCAGATCTTGCACCGGGGAGCTGTTTTTT
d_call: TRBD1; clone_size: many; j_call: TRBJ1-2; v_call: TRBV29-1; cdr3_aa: CSVDLTGDYGYTF; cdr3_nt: TGCAGCGTTGACCTGACAGGGGACTATGGCTACACCTTC
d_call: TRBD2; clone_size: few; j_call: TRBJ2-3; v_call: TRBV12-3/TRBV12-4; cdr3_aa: CASSFGAIAGGRDTQYF; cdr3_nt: TGTGCCAGCAGTTTTGGGGCCATTGCGGGGGGCCGGGATACGCAGTATTTT
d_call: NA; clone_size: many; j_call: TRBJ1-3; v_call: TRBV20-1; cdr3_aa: CSGTDRSSGNTIYF; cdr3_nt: TGCAGTGGTACGGATCGGAGCTCTGGAAACACCATATATTTT
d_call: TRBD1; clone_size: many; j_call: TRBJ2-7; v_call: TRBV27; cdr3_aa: CASSRGQGGAGTYEQYF; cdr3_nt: TGTGCCAGCAGTAGGGGACAGGGAGGAGCGGGGACCTACGAGCAGTACTTC